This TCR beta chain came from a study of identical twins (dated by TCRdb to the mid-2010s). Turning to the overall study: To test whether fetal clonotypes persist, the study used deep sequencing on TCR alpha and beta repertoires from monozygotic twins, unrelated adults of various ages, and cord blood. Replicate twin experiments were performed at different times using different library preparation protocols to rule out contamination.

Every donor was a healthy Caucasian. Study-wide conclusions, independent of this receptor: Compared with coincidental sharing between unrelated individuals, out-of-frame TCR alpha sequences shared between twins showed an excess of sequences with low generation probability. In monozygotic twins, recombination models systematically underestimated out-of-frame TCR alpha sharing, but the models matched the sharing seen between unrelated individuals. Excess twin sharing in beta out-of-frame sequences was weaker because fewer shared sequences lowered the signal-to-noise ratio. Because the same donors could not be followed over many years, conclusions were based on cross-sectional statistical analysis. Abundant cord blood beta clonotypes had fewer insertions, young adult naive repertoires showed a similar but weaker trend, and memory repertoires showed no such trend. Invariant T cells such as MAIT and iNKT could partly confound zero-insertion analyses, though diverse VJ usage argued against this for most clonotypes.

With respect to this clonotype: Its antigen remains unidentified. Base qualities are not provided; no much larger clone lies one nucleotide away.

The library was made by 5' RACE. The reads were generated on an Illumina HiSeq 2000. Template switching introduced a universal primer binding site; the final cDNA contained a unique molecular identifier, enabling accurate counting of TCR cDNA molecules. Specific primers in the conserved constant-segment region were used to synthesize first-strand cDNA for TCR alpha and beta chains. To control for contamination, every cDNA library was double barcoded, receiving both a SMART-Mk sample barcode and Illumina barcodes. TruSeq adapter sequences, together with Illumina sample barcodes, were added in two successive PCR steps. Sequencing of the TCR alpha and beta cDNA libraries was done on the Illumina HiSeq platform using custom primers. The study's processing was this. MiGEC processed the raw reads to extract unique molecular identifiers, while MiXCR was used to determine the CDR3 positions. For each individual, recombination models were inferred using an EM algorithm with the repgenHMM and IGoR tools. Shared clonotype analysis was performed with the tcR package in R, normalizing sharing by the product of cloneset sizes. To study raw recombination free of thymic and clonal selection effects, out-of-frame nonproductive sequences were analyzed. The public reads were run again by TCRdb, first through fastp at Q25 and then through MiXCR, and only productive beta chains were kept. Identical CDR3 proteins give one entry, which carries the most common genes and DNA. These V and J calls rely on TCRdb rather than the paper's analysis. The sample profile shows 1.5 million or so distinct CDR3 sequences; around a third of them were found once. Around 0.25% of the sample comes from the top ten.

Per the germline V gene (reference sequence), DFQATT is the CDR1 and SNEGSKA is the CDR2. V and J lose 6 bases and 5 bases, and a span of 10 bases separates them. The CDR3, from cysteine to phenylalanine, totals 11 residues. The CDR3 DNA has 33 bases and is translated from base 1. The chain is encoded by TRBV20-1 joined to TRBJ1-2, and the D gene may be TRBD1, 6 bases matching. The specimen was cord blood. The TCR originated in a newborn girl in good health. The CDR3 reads CSAGGLYGYTF. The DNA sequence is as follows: TGCAGTGCGGGGGGGCTATATGGCTACACCTTC.